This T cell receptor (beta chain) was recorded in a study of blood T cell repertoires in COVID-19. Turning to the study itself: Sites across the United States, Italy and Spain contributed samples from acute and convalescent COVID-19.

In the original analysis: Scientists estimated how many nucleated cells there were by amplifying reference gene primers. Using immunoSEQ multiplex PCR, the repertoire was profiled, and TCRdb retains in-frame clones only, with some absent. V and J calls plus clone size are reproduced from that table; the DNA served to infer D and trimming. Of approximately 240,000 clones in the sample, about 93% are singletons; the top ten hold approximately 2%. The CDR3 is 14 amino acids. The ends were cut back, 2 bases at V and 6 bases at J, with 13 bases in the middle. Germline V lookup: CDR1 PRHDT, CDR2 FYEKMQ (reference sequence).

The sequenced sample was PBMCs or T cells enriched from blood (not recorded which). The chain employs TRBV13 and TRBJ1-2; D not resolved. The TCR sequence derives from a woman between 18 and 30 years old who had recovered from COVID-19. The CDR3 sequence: CASSLWRVEDGYTF. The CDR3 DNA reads TGTGCCAGCAGCTTATGGAGGGTGGAGGATGGCTACACCTTC.